Each of the 5 T cell receptor beta chains below was sequenced from the same sample in a study of OX40 agonist ivuxolimab in advanced cancers. Repertoires were generated with immunoSEQ multiplex PCR, while TCRdb's copy carries only in-frame clones and drops some. The sample shows about 79,000 clones, about 90% of them seen only once. The specimen was CD4+ or CD8+ T cells sorted from blood, collected in a trial of the OX40 agonist ivuxolimab. The receptors here all came from an adult with an advanced solid tumor such as melanoma, head and neck, liver or kidney cancer.

The chain carries TRBV6-1 and TRBJ2-7; 12 positions match TRBD1. Per germline, CDR1 MNHNS and CDR2 SASEGT. CDR3 length: 14 residues. V shed 7 bases and J 1 base; nucleotides not matched to a gene: 2. The CDR3 DNA follows: TGTGCCAGCAAGGGACAGGGGGCTTCCTACGAGCAGTACTTC. It codes for CASKGQGASYEQYF.

This chain uses TRBV6-5 with TRBJ2-7, with 13 bases aligning to TRBD2. The CDR3 is 15 residues long. CDR1 is MNHEY and CDR2 is SVGAGI in the germline V gene. The V and J ends lost 6 bases and 4 bases, in that order; junction bases with no gene match: 6. This CDR3 reads CASRRTSGGEYEQYF. DNA for the CDR3: TGTGCCAGCAGACGGACTAGCGGGGGAGAGTACGAGCAGTACTTC.

The gene calls are TRBV12-5 and TRBJ1-1; D ambiguous. The germline V gene encodes CDR1 LGHNT and CDR2 FRNRAP. The CDR3 loop spans 15 amino acids. Deletions cut 4 bases from V and 0 bases from J, with 12 bases between. The CDR3 DNA sequence: TGTGCTAGTGGTTCCCCCGGGTTGCTGAACACTGAAGCTTTCTTT. Residues: CASGSPGLLNTEAFF.

V usage is TRBV18 and J usage is TRBJ1-2; tentative D call: TRBD1 (5 bases). Deletions cut 0 bases from V and 6 bases from J, with 11 bases between. CDR3 length equals 14 residues. CDR1 and CDR2 (germline): KGHSH, LQKENI. CDR3: CASSPPGLGDGYTF. CDR3 coding DNA: TGTGCCAGCTCACCACCGGGGTTAGGGGATGGCTACACCTTC.

The chain recombines TRBV6-1 with TRBJ2-3, with TRBD2 matching 10 bases. Germline loops: CDR1 MNHNS, CDR2 SASEGT. J lost 1 base, V lost 2 bases, and 3 bases had no gene match. The CDR3 covers 16 residues. The CDR3 loop is CASSESGGAGTDTQYF. CDR3 nucleotides: TGTGCCAGCAGTGAAAGCGGGGGGGCCGGCACAGATACGCAGTATTTT.